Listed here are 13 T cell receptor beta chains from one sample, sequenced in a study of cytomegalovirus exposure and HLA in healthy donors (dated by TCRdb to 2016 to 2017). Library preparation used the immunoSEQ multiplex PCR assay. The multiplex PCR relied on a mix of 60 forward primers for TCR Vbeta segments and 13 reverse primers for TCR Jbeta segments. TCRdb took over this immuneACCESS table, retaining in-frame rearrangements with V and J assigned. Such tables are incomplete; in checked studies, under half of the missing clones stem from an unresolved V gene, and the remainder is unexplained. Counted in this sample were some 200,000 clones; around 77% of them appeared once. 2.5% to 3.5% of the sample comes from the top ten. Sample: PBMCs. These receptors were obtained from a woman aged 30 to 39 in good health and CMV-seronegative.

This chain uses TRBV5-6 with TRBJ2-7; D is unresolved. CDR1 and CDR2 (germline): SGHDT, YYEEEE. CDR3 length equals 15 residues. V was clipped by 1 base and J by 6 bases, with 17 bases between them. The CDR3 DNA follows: TGTGCCAGCAGCTTGAGACGGCTTTCATACAGCGAGCAGTACTTC. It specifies CASSLRRLSYSEQYF. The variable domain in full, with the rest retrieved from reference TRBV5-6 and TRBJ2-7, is DAGVTQSPTHLIKTRGQQVTLRCSPKSGHDTVSWYQQALGQGPQFIFQYYEEEERQRGNFPDRFSGHQFPNYSSELNVNALLLGDSALYLCASSLRRLSYSEQYFGPGTRLTVT.

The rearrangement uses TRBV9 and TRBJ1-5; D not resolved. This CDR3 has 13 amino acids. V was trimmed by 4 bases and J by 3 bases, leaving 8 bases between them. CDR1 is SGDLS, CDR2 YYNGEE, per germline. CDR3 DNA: TGTGCCAGCAGCAGGCAGGACAATCAGCCCCAGCATTTT. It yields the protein CASSRQDNQPQHF. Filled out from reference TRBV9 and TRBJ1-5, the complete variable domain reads DSGVTQTPKHLITATGQRVTLRCSPRSGDLSVYWYQQSLDQGLQFLIQYYNGEERAKGNILERFSAQQFPDLHSELNLSSLELGDSALYFCASSRQDNQPQHFGDGTRLSIL.

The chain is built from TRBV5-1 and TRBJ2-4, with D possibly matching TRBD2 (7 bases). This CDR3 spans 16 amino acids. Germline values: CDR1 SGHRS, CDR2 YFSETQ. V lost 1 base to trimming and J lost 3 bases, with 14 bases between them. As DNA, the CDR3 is TGCGCCAGCAGCTTGTGGGGGGGCCCCGACAAAAACATTCAGTACTTC. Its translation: CASSLWGGPDKNIQYF.

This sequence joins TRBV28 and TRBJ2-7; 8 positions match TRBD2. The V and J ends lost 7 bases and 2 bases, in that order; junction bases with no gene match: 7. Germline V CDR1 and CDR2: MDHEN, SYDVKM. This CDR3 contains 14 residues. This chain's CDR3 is CASTSGTRPYEQYF. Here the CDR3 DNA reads TGTGCCAGCACCTCCGGGACTAGGCCCTACGAGCAGTACTTC.

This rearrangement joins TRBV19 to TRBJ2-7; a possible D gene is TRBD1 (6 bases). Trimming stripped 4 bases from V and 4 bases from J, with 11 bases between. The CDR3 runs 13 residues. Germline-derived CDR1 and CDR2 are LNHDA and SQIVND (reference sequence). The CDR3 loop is CASSTGQGYEQYF. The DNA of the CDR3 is TGTGCCAGTAGTACCGGGCAGGGGTACGAGCAGTACTTC.

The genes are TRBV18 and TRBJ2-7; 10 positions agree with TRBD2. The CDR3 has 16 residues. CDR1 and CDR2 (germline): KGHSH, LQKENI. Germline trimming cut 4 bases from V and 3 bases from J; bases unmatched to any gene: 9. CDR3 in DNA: TGTGCCAGCTCACTAACCGGGACTAGCGAGATCTACGAGCAGTACTTC. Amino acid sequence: CASSLTGTSEIYEQYF.

The DNA of the CDR3 is TGTGCCAGCTCACCGCGGGAAAGAGAGAACACTGAAGCTTTCTTT. Translation gives CASSPRERENTEAFF. The J gene is TRBJ1-1, the V gene TRBV18, with D unclear. The CDR3 sequence is 15 residues long. Between the trimmed V and J ends, which lost 3 bases and 1 base, there was a span of 12 bases. Germline-derived CDR1 and CDR2 are KGHSH and LQKENI. Using reference TRBV18 and TRBJ1-1 for the parts outside the CDR3, the full variable domain is NAGVMQNPRHLVRRRGQEARLRCSPMKGHSHVYWYRQLPEEGLKFMVYLQKENIIDESGMPKERFSAEFPKEGPSILRIQQVVRGDSAAYFCASSPRERENTEAFFGQGTRLTVV.

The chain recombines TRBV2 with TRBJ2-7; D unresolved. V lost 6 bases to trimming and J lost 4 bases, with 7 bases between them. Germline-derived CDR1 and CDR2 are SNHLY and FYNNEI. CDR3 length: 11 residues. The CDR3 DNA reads TGTGCCAGCAGCCAACAGTACGAGCAGTACTTC. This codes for CASSQQYEQYF.

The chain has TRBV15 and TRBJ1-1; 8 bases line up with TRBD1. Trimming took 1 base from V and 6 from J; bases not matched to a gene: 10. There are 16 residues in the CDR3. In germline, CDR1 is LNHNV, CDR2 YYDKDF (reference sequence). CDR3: CATSRGVQGAEAEAFF. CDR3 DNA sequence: TGTGCCACCAGCAGAGGAGTCCAGGGGGCTGAGGCTGAAGCTTTCTTT.

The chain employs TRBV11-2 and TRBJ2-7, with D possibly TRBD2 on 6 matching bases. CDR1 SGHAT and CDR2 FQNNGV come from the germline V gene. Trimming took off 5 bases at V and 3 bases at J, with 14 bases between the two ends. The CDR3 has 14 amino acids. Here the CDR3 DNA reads TGTGCCAGCAGCCCCGCCGGGGGTCGCTACGAGCAGTACTTC. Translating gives CASSPAGGRYEQYF.

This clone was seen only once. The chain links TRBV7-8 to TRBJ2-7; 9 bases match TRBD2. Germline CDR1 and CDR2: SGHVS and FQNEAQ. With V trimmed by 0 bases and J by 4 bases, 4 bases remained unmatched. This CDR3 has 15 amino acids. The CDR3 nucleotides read TGTGCCAGCAGCTTAGCGGGACTAGCCTTGTACGAGCAGTACTTC. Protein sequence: CASSLAGLALYEQYF.

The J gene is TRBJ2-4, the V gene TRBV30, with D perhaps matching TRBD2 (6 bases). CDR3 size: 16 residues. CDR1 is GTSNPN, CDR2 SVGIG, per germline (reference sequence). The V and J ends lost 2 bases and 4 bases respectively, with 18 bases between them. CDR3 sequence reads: CAWSLRDWGNKNIQYF. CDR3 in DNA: TGTGCCTGGAGTTTAAGGGACTGGGGGAATAAAAACATTCAGTACTTC.

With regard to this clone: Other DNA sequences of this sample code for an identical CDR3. The CDR3 reads CSVGRDSQETQYF. CDR3 sequence (DNA): TGCAGCGTTGGCCGGGACAGCCAAGAGACCCAGTACTTC. The chain joins TRBV29-1 to TRBJ2-5; 7 bases map to TRBD1. Per the germline V gene, CDR1 is SQVTM and CDR2 is ANQGSEA. With 4 bases clipped from V and 1 base from J, the junction kept 3 bases outside the gene matches. The CDR3 has 13 amino acids.